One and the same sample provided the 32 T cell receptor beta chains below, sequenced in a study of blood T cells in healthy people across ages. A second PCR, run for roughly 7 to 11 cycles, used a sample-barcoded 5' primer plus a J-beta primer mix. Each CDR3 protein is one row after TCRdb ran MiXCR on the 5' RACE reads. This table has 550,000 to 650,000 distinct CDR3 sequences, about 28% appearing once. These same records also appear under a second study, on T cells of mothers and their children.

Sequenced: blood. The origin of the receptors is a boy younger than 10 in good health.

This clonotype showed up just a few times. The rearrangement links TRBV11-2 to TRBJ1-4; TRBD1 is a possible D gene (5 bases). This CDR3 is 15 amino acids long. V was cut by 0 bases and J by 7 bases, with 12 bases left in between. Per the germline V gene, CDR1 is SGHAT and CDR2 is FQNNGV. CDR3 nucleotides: TGTGCCAGCAGCTTAGATCTGGGAGGGACTGAAAAACTGTTTTTT. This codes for CASSLDLGGTEKLFF.

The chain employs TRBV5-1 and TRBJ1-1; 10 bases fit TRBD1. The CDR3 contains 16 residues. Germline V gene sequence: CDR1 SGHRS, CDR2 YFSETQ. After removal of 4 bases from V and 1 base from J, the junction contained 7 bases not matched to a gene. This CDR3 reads CASSGRDRGWNTEAFF. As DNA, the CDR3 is TGCGCCAGCAGCGGTAGGGACAGGGGATGGAACACTGAAGCTTTCTTT.

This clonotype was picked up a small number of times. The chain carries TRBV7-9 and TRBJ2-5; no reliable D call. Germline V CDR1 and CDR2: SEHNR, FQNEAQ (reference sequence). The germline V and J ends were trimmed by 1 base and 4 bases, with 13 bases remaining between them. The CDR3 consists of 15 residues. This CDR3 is CASSLGHTGAETQYF. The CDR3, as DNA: TGTGCCAGCAGCTTAGGACACACCGGAGCAGAGACCCAGTACTTC. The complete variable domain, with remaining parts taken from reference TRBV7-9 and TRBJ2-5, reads DTGVSQNPRHKITKRGQNVTFRCDPISEHNRLYWYRQTLGQGPEFLTYFQNEAQLEKSRLLSDRFSAERPKGSFSTLEIQRTEQGDSAMYLCASSLGHTGAETQYFGPGTRLLVL.

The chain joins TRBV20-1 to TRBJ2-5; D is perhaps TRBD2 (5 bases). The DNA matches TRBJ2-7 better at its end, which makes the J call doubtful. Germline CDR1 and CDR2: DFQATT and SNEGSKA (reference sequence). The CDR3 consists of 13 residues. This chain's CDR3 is CSARVRDSYEQYF. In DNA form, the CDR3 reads TGCAGTGCTAGAGTACGGGATTCCTACGAGCAGTACTTC.

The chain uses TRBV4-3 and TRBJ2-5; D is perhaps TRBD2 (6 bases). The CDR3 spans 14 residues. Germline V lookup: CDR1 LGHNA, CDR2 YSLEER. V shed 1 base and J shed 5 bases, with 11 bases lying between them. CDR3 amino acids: CASSQVYGSETQYF. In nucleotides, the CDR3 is TGCGCCAGCAGCCAAGTATACGGGAGTGAGACCCAGTACTTC.

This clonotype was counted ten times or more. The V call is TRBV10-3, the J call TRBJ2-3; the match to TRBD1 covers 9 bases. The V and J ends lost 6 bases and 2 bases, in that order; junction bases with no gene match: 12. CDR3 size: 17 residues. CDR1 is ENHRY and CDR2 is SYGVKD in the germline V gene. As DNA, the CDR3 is TGTGCCATCAGGGGACAGGGAGTCCCCACACCCACAGATACGCAGTATTTT. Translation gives CAIRGQGVPTPTDTQYF.

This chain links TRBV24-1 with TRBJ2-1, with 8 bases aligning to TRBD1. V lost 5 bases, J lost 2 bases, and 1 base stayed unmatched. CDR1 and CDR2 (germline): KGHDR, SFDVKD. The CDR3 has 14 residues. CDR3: CATSAGGPYNEQFF. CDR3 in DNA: TGTGCCACCAGTGCAGGGGGCCCCTACAATGAGCAGTTCTTC.

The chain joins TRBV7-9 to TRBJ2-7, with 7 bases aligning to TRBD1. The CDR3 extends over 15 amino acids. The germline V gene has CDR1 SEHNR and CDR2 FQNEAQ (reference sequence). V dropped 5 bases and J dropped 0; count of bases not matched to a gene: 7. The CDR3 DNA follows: TGTGCCAGCAGCGCCCTACAGGGGAGCTCCTACGAGCAGTACTTC. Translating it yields CASSALQGSSYEQYF.

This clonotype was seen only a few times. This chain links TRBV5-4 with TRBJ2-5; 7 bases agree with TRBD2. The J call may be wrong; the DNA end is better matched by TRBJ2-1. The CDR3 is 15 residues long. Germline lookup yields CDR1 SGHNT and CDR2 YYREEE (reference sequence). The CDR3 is CASSLKAGVYNEQFF. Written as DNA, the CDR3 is TGTGCCAGCAGCCTCAAGGCGGGGGTCTACAATGAGCAGTTCTTC.

CDR3 sequence: CASSLGTSGGSKTQYF. The CDR3 DNA is TGCGCCAGCAGCTTGGGGACTAGCGGGGGTTCGAAGACCCAGTACTTC. The genes are TRBV5-1 and TRBJ2-5; TRBD2 matches 13 bases. V lost 0 bases and J lost 6; bases outside the gene matches: 5. The germline CDR1 and CDR2 sequences are SGHRS and YFSETQ. This CDR3 region has 16 residues.

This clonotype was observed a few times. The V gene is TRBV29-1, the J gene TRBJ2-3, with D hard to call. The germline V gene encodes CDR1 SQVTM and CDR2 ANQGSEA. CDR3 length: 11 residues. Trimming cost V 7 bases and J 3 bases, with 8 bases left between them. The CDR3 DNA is TGCAGCGCCGCGAGAACAGATACGCAGTATTTT. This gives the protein CSAARTDTQYF.

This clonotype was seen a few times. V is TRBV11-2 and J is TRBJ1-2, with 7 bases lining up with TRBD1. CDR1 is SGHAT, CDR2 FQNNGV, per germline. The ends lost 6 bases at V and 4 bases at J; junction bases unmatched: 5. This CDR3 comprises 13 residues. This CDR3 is CASRGTALYGYTF. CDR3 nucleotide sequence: TGTGCCAGCAGGGGGACAGCACTCTATGGCTACACCTTC.

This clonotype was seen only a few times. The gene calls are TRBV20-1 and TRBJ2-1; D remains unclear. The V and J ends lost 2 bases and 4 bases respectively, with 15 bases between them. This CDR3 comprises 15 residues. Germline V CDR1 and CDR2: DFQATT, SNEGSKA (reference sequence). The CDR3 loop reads CSARPLDQLYNEQFF. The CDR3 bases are TGCAGTGCTAGACCCCTGGACCAGCTTTACAATGAGCAGTTCTTC.

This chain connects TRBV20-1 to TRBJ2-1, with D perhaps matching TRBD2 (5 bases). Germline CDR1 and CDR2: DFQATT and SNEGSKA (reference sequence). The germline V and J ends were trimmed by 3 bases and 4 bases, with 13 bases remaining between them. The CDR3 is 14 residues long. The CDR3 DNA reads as TGCAGTGCTAGCGGGCAGGACTCTTACAATGAGCAGTTCTTC. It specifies CSASGQDSYNEQFF.

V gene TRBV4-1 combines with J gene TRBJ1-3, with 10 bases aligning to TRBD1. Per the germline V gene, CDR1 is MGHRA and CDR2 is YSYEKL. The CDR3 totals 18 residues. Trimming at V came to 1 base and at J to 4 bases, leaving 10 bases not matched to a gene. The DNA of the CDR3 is TGCGCCAGCAGCCAAGGACCTCCCGGGACAGGGGACGGAAACACCATATATTTT. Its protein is CASSQGPPGTGDGNTIYF.

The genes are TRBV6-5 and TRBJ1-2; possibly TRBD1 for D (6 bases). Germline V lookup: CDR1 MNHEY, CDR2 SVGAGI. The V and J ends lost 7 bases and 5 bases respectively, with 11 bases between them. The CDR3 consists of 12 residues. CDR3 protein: CASTKQGYGYTF. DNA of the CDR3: TGTGCCAGCACCAAGCAGGGGTATGGCTACACCTTC.

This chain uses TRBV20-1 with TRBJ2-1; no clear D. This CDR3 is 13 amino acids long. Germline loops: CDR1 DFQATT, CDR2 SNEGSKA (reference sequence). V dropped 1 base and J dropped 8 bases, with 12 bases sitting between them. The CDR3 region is CSARVAFLDEQFF. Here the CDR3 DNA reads TGCAGTGCTAGAGTGGCGTTTCTGGATGAGCAGTTCTTC.

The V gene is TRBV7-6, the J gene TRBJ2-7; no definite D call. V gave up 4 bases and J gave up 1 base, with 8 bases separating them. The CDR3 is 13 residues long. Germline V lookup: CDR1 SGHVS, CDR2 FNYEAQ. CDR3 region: CASSSVASYEQYF. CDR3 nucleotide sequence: TGTGCCAGCAGCTCGGTCGCGTCCTACGAGCAGTACTTC.

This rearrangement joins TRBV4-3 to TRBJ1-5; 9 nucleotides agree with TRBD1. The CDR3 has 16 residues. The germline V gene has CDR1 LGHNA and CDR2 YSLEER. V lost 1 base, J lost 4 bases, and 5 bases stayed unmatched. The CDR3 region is CASSQGTGGGNQPQHF. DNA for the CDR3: TGCGCCAGCAGCCAAGGAACAGGGGGCGGGAATCAGCCCCAGCATTTT.

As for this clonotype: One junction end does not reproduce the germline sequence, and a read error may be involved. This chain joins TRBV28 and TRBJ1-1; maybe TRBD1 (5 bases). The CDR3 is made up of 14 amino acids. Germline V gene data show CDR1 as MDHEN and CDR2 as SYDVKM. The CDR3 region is CASESRGARTEAFF. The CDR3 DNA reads TGTGCCAGCGAGAGCCGCGGGGCGCGCACTGAAGCTTTTTTT. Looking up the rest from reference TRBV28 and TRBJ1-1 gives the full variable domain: DVKVTQSSRYLVKRTGEKVFLECVQDMDHENMFWYRQDPGLGLRLIYFSYDVKMKEKGDIPEGYSVSREKKERFSLILESASTNQTSMYLCASESRGARTEAFFGQGTRLTVV.

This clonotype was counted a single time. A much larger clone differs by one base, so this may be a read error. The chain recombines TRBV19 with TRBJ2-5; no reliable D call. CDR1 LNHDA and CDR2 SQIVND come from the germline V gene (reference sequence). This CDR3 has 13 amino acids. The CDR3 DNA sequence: TGTGCCAGTAGTACCGACTTCCAAGGGACCCAGTACTTC. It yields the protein CASSTDFQGTQYF.

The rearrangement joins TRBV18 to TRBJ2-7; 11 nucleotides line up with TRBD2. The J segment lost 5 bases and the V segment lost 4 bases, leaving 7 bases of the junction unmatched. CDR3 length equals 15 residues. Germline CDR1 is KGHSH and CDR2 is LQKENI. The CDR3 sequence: CASSLAGGPSDEQYF. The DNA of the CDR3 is TGTGCCAGCTCACTAGCGGGGGGGCCTTCAGACGAGCAGTACTTC. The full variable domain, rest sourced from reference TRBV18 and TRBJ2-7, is NAGVMQNPRHLVRRRGQEARLRCSPMKGHSHVYWYRQLPEEGLKFMVYLQKENIIDESGMPKERFSAEFPKEGPSILRIQQVVRGDSAAYFCASSLAGGPSDEQYFGPGTRLTVT.

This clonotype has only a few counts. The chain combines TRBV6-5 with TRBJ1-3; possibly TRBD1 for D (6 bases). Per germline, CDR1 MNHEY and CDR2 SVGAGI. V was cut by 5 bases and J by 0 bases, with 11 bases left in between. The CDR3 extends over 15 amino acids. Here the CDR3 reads CASSLAGDSGNTIYF. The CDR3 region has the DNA TGTGCCAGCAGTCTCGCAGGGGACTCTGGAAACACCATATATTTT.

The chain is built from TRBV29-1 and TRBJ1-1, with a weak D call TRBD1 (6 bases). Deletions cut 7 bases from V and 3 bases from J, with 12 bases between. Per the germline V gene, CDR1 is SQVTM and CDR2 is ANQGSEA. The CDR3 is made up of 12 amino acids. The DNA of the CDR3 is TGCAGCGCTCGGACAGTTGACACTGAAGCTTTCTTT. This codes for CSARTVDTEAFF.

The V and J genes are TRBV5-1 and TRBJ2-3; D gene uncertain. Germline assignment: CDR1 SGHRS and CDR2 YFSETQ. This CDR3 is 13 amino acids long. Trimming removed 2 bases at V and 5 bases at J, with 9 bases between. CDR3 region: CASSFQARDTQYF. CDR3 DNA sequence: TGCGCCAGCAGCTTCCAGGCGAGAGATACGCAGTATTTT. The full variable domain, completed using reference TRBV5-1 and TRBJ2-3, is KAGVTQTPRYLIKTRGQQVTLSCSPISGHRSVSWYQQTPGQGLQFLFEYFSETQRNKGNFPGRFSGRQFSNSRSEMNVSTLELGDSALYLCASSFQARDTQYFGPGTRLTVL.

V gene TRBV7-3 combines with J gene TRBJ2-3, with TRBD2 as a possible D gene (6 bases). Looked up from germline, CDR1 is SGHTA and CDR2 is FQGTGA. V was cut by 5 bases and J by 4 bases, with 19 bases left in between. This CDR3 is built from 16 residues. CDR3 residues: CASSPGDFPDSDTQYF. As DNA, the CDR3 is TGTGCCAGCAGCCCCGGGGACTTCCCCGACTCAGATACGCAGTATTTT.

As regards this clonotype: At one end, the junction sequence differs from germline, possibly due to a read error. CDR3 in amino acids: CASSSGTGVATGELLF. The CDR3 nucleotides read TGTGCCAGCAGTTCAGGGACAGGGGTTGCCACCGGGGAGCTGCTTTTT. This chain uses TRBV12-3 or TRBV12-4 with TRBJ2-2; 10 bases map to TRBD1. This CDR3 contains 16 residues.

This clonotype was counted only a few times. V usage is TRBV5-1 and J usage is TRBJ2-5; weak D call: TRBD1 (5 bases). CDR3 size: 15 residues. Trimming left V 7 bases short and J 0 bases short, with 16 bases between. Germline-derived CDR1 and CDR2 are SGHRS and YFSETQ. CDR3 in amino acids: CASSLEGVYQETQYF. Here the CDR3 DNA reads TGCGCCAGCTCGCTCGAAGGGGTGTACCAAGAGACCCAGTACTTC.

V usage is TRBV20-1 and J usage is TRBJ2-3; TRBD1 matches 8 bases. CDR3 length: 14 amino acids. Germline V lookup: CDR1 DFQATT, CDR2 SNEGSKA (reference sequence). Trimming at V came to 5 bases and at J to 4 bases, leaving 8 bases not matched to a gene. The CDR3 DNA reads TGCAGTGCTGATGAGGACAGGGATGCAGATACGCAGTATTTT. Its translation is CSADEDRDADTQYF.

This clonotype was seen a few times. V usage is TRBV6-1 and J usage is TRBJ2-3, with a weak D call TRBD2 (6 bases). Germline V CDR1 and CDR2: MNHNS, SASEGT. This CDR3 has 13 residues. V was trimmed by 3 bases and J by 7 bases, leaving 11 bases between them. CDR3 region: CASSEGGEYTQYF. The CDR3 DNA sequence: TGTGCCAGCAGTGAGGGCGGGGAGTATACGCAGTATTTT.

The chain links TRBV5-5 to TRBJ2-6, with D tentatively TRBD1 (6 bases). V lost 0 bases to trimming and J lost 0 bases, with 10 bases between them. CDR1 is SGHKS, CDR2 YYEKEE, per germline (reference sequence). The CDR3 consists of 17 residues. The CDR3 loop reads CASSLEQGYSGANVLTF. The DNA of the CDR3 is TGTGCCAGCAGCTTGGAACAGGGATACTCTGGGGCCAACGTCCTGACTTTC.

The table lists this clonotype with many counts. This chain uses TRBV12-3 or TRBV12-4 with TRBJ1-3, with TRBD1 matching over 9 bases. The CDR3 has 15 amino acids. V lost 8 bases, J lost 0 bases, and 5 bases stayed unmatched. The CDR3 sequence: CASGGTGFSGNTIYF. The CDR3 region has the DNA TGTGCCAGCGGCGGGACAGGGTTCTCTGGAAACACCATATATTTT.